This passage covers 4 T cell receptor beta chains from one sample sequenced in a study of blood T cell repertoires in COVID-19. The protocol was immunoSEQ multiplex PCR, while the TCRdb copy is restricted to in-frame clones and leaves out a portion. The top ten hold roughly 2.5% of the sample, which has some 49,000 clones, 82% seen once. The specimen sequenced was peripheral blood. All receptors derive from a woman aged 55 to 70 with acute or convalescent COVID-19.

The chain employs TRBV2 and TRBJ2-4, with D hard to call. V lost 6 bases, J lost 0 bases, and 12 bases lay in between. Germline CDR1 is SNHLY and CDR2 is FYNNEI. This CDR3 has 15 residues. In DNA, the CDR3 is TGTGCCAGCAGGGCAGAACATGTAGCCAAAAACATTCAGTACTTC. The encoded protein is CASRAEHVAKNIQYF. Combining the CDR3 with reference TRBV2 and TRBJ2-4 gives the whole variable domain EPEVTQTPSHQVTQMGQEVILRCVPISNHLYFYWYRQILGQKVEFLVSFYNNEISEKSEIFDDQFSVERPDGSNFTLKIRSTKLEDSAMYFCASRAEHVAKNIQYFGAGTRLSVL.

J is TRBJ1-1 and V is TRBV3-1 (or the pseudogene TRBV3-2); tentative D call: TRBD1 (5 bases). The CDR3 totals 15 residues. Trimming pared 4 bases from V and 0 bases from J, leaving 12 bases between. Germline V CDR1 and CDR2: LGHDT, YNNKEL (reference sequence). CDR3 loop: CASSRTTVMNTEAFF. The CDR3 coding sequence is TGTGCCAGCAGCCGGACGACAGTGATGAACACTGAAGCTTTCTTT.

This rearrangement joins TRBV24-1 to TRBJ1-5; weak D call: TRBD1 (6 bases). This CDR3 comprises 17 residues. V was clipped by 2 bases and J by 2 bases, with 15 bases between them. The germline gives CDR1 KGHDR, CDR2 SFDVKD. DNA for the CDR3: TGTGCCACCAGTGATTATGACAGGCCGGCGCGCAATCAGCCCCAGCATTTT. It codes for CATSDYDRPARNQPQHF.

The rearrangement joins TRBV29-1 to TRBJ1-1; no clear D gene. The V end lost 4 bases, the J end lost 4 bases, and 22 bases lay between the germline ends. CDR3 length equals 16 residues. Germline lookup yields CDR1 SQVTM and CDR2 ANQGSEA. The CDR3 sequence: CSVGLMRKAKGTEAFF. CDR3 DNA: TGCAGCGTTGGCCTGATGAGGAAAGCCAAAGGCACTGAAGCTTTCTTT.